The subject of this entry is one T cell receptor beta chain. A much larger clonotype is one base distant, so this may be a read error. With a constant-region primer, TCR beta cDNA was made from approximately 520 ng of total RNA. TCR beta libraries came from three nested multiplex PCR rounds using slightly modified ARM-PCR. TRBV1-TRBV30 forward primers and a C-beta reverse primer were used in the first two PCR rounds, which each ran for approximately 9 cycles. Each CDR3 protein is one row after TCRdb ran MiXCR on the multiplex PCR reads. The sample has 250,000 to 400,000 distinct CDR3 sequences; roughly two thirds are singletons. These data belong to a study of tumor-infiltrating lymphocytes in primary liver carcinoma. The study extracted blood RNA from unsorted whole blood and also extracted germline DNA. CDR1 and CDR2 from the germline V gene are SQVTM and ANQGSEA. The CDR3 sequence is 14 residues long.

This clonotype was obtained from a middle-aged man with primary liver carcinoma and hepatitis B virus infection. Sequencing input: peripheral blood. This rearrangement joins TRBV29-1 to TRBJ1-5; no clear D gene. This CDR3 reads CSEKNRDSNQAQHF. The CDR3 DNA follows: TGCAGCGAGAAAAACAGAGATAGCAATCAGGCCCAGCATTTT.